This TCR beta chain was retrieved from a study of blood T cell repertoires in COVID-19. At the level of the study: Samples representing acute and convalescent COVID-19 were sourced from the United States, Italy and Spain. From T cells, B-cell-depleted T cells, or PBMCs came the material, which was cDNA or gDNA.

Per the original data handling: Cell counts per sample came from amplifying reference gene primers. This table comes from immunoSEQ multiplex PCR, and its TCRdb copy is limited to in-frame clones, with some not included. V, J and clone size derive from that table, while D and trimming were established from the DNA sequence. The sample carries approximately 140,000 clones, roughly four fifths recorded once. The sequencing sample was made of peripheral blood. The receptor comes from a human donor in a cohort sampled during active COVID-19.

The DNA for the CDR3 is TGTGCCAGCAGCGTTGGCGGGGGGGAACCCGGGGAGCTGTTTTTT. Residues: CASSVGGGEPGELFF. This rearrangement joins TRBV9 to TRBJ2-2; 9 bases align to TRBD2. The CDR3 has 15 residues. Germline loops: CDR1 SGDLS, CDR2 YYNGEE. With V trimmed by 2 bases and J by 6 bases, 5 bases remained unmatched.